Sequencing of this T cell receptor beta chain was carried out in a study of T cells in Graves' hyperthyroidism and ophthalmopathy. TCR beta CDR3 regions were amplified from RNA transcripts. HTBI primers drove first-round RT-PCR of the TCR CDR3. TCRdb fed the multiplex PCR reads into MiXCR, producing one record per CDR3 protein. This table has some 550,000 distinct CDR3 sequences, around 16% appearing once. Germline CDR1 and CDR2: SGHDN and FVKESK. Germline trimming cut 0 bases from V and 2 bases from J; bases unmatched to any gene: 3. The CDR3 has 16 residues. This clonotype is a singleton in its sample.

The chain combines TRBV14 with TRBJ2-1; 8 bases agree with TRBD2. Sequencing input: blood. This TCR came from a middle-aged woman with Graves' ophthalmopathy. The CDR3 region is CASSQDDGRAYNEQFF. The CDR3 DNA reads as TGTGCCAGCAGCCAAGATGACGGGAGGGCCTACAATGAGCAGTTCTTC.